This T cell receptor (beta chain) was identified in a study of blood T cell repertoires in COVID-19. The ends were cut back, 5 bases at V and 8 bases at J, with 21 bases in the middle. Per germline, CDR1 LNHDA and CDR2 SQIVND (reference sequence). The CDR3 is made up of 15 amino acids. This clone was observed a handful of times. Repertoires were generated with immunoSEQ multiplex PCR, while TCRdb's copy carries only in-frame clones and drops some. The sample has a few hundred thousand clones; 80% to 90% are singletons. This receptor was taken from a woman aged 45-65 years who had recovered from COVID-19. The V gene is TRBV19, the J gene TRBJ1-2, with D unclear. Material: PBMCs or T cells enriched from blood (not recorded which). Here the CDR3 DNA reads TGTGCCAGTAGTTCCCGGCCTTGGCCCACGAGGGGCTACACCTTC. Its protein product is CASSSRPWPTRGYTF.